The 22 T cell receptor beta chains presented below share a single source sample, sequenced in a study of graft-versus-host responses after intestinal transplantation (dated by TCRdb to 2020 to 2022). Library generation was performed with the immunoSEQ multiplex PCR assay. TCRdb stores this immuneACCESS table with in-frame sequences only. Part of the clones is absent; in the studies checked, under half of the shortfall reflects unresolved V genes, and no reason is known for the rest. The sample table shows roughly 110,000 clones, and around 90% are seen once. 0.71% of the sample goes to the ten largest clones. These receptors' antigens are unknown. Per the publication, the time point label means: cells obtained before transplantation from donor or recipient. Here the sequenced sample was unstimulated CD4+ T cells sorted from spleen or lymph node cells, taken before transplant. Source of these receptors: a human donor who was the organ donor for an intestinal transplant.

The rearrangement uses TRBV5-6 and TRBJ2-5; D is unresolved. The CDR3 is 14 residues long. V lost 1 base and J lost 2, with 9 bases in between. Germline CDR1 SGHDT, CDR2 YYEEEE. CDR3 sequence: CASSLRRIQETQYF. As DNA, the CDR3 is TGTGCCAGCAGCTTGAGAAGGATTCAAGAGACCCAGTACTTC.

V is TRBV5-1 and J is TRBJ1-4; 9 positions agree with TRBD1. V was pared by 7 bases and J by 2 bases, with 0 bases of the junction left unmatched. The germline CDR1 and CDR2 sequences are SGHRS and YFSETQ. The CDR3 runs to 13 residues. Here the CDR3 reads CASGQGTNEKLFF. The DNA of the CDR3 is TGCGCCAGCGGACAGGGGACTAATGAAAAACTGTTTTTT.

The rearrangement uses TRBV7-9 and TRBJ2-2; TRBD1 is a possible D gene (5 bases). There are 16 residues in the CDR3. Germline V lookup: CDR1 SEHNR, CDR2 FQNEAQ (reference sequence). V lost 2 bases and J 2 bases, leaving 12 bases between the germline ends. CDR3 protein: CASSLSSTGNTGELFF. The CDR3 DNA sequence: TGTGCCAGCAGCTTATCCTCAACAGGAAACACCGGGGAGCTGTTTTTT.

The chain is built from TRBV6-1 and TRBJ1-4; TRBD1 agrees at 9 bases. V was pared by 1 base and J by 8 bases, with 5 bases of the junction left unmatched. CDR1 is MNHNS, CDR2 SASEGT, per germline. This CDR3 is 15 amino acids long. DNA of the CDR3: TGTGCCAGCAGTGAAGTGGGGACAGGGAAAGAAAAACTGTTTTTT. This encodes CASSEVGTGKEKLFF.

V usage is TRBV18 and J usage is TRBJ2-3, with D uncertain. With 2 bases removed from V and 0 bases from J, the gap between germline ends came to 9 bases. The germline V gene has CDR1 KGHSH and CDR2 LQKENI. The CDR3 length is 15 residues. This CDR3 reads CASSPIPASTDTQYF. DNA of the CDR3: TGTGCCAGCTCACCAATTCCAGCTAGCACAGATACGCAGTATTTT.

V and J are TRBV2 and TRBJ2-7, with D unresolved. This CDR3 is 12 amino acids long. Germline loops: CDR1 SNHLY, CDR2 FYNNEI. The V gene lost 6 bases and the J gene lost 0 bases, with 6 bases spanning the gap. In DNA, the CDR3 is TGTGCCAGCAGCCCTAGCTCCTACGAGCAGTACTTC. This encodes CASSPSSYEQYF.

The chain combines TRBV18 with TRBJ2-1; 11 nucleotides align to TRBD1. The germline V gene encodes CDR1 KGHSH and CDR2 LQKENI. J gave up 6 bases and V 3 bases, and 7 bases lay outside the gene matches. This CDR3 region has 16 residues. The CDR3 loop reads CASSPSRDRGANEQFF. As DNA, the CDR3 is TGTGCCAGCTCACCGTCCCGGGACAGGGGGGCCAATGAGCAGTTCTTC.

Regarding this clone: Germline is not matched at one junction end, which may reflect a read error. The sample holds other DNA sequences that translate to the same CDR3. The rearrangement uses TRBV11-1 and TRBJ2-1; 11 bases align to TRBD2. CDR1 and CDR2 from the germline V gene are SGHAT and FQDESV (reference sequence). The CDR3 spans 15 residues. CDR3 sequence (DNA): TGTGCCAGCAGCCCGACTAGCGGGGCCTACAATGAGCAATTCTTC. As protein: CASSPTSGAYNEQFF.

The chain recombines TRBV5-1 with TRBJ1-2; D is uncertain. With 4 bases removed from V and 2 bases from J, the gap between germline ends came to 3 bases. The CDR3 consists of 11 residues. Germline-derived CDR1 and CDR2 are SGHRS and YFSETQ. The CDR3 here is CASSDNYGYTF. The CDR3, as DNA: TGCGCCAGCAGCGACAACTATGGCTACACCTTC.

V gene TRBV27 combines with J gene TRBJ1-4; D unclear. In germline, CDR1 is MNHEY, CDR2 SMNVEV (reference sequence). The CDR3 has 15 residues. The V end lost 7 bases, the J end lost 8 bases, and 20 bases lay between the germline ends. The CDR3 DNA sequence: TGTGCCAGCACCCCATCGGGCCCAACGGGGGAAAAACTGTTTTTT. It codes for CASTPSGPTGEKLFF. Drawing the rest from reference TRBV27 and TRBJ1-4, the complete variable domain is EAQVTQNPRYLITVTGKKLTVTCSQNMNHEYMSWYRQDPGLGLRQIYYSMNVEVTDKGDVPEGYKVSRKEKRNFPLILESPSPNQTSLYFCASTPSGPTGEKLFFGSGTQLSVL.

This sequence joins TRBV19 and TRBJ1-2; D perhaps matches TRBD1 (6 bases). The V and J ends lost 7 bases and 8 bases respectively, with 17 bases between them. This CDR3 is 13 amino acids long. Germline lookup yields CDR1 LNHDA and CDR2 SQIVND (reference sequence). CDR3 residues: CASNERGARGYTF. The CDR3 DNA follows: TGTGCCAGTAACGAACGGGGGGCAAGGGGCTACACCTTC.

The chain has TRBV7-8 and TRBJ1-5, with 11 bases fitting TRBD1. V lost 4 bases, J lost 6 bases, and 5 bases stayed unmatched. The CDR3 spans 15 residues. Per germline, CDR1 SGHVS and CDR2 FQNEAQ. The CDR3 here is CASSSGQGEAQPQHF. For the CDR3, the DNA is TGTGCCAGCAGCTCGGGACAGGGGGAGGCTCAGCCCCAGCATTTT.

The chain combines TRBV6-5 with TRBJ2-5; D gene uncertain. Trimming pared 0 bases from V and 5 bases from J, leaving 13 bases between. CDR3 length equals 15 residues. Germline V CDR1 and CDR2: MNHEY, SVGAGI. In nucleotides, the CDR3 is TGTGCCAGCAGTTACTCGAACTCAGTGTGGGAGACCCAGTACTTC. The encoded protein is CASSYSNSVWETQYF.

V usage is TRBV4-1 and J usage is TRBJ2-4; D is undetermined. The CDR3 contains 17 residues. The germline V and J ends were trimmed by 4 bases and 0 bases, with 16 bases remaining between them. Germline CDR1 and CDR2: MGHRA and YSYEKL. The CDR3 nucleotides read TGCGCCAGCAGCCCGACCGTGGGGATACTAGCCAAAAACATTCAGTACTTC. This sequence encodes CASSPTVGILAKNIQYF.

In this sample, this clone turned up once. V and J are TRBV7-3 and TRBJ2-7; 10 bases are a match to TRBD2. Germline values: CDR1 SGHTA, CDR2 FQGTGA. The CDR3 is made up of 14 amino acids. The ends lost 5 bases at V and 2 bases at J; junction bases unmatched: 3. DNA of the CDR3: TGTGCCAGCAGCAGAGCGGGAGGGCCCTACGAGCAGTACTTC. Translation gives CASSRAGGPYEQYF.

The rearrangement joins TRBV19 to TRBJ1-5; 8 bases line up with TRBD1. V trimming: 0 bases; J trimming: 0 bases; junction bases outside the gene matches: 13. Per the germline V gene, CDR1 is LNHDA and CDR2 is SQIVND (reference sequence). The CDR3 has 20 amino acids. Here the CDR3 reads CASSIDARGHSSHSNQPQHF. In DNA, the CDR3 is TGTGCCAGTAGTATAGACGCCAGGGGGCATAGCTCCCATAGCAATCAGCCCCAGCATTTT.

The V and J genes are TRBV7-3 and TRBJ2-1, with TRBD2 identical over 9 bases. Germline CDR1 is SGHTA and CDR2 is FQGTGA. This CDR3 is 14 amino acids long. After removal of 4 bases from V and 6 bases from J, the junction contained 4 bases not matched to a gene. The CDR3 here is CASSSGLARNEQFF. The DNA of the CDR3 is TGTGCCAGCAGCTCAGGACTAGCGCGCAATGAGCAGTTCTTC.

The chain uses TRBV15 and TRBJ2-4; 8 bases agree with TRBD2. V was clipped by 0 bases and J by 4 bases; unmatched bases: 5. The CDR3 consists of 16 residues. Per germline, CDR1 LNHNV and CDR2 YYDKDF (reference sequence). CDR3 loop: CATSRDNGGAKNIQYF. DNA of the CDR3: TGTGCCACCAGCAGAGATAACGGGGGGGCTAAAAACATTCAGTACTTC.

This chain links TRBV6-1 with TRBJ1-2; D is undetermined. Looked up from germline, CDR1 is MNHNS and CDR2 is SASEGT. Trimming left V 6 bases short and J 2 bases short, with 13 bases between. This CDR3 comprises 14 residues. The CDR3 DNA reads TGTGCCAGCAGCAACGATGGCGGAAACTATGGCTACACCTTC. This translates into CASSNDGGNYGYTF.

This rearrangement joins TRBV19 to TRBJ2-5; 7 nucleotides agree with TRBD1. Germline CDR1 reads LNHDA; CDR2 reads SQIVND (reference sequence). V shed 4 bases, J shed 0 bases, and the junction held 5 bases outside the gene matches. The CDR3 loop spans 15 amino acids. This CDR3 reads CASSTGTVYQETQYF. The DNA for the CDR3 is TGTGCCAGTAGTACTGGGACAGTGTACCAAGAGACCCAGTACTTC.

The rearrangement joins TRBV7-8 to TRBJ2-5; no clear D gene. Trimming left V 0 bases short and J 5 bases short, with 13 bases between. The CDR3 is made up of 15 amino acids. Germline V CDR1 and CDR2: SGHVS, FQNEAQ. CDR3 residues: CASSLAKATGETQYF. Here the CDR3 DNA reads TGTGCCAGCAGCTTAGCCAAGGCCACCGGGGAGACCCAGTACTTC.

The chain joins TRBV5-4 to TRBJ1-2; D ambiguous. The CDR3 contains 13 residues. Between the trimmed V and J ends, which lost 0 bases and 8 bases, there was a span of 11 bases. Germline V gives CDR1 SGHNT, CDR2 YYREEE (reference sequence). CDR3 region: CASSLGRELGYTF. In nucleotides, the CDR3 is TGTGCCAGCAGCTTGGGACGGGAGTTGGGCTACACCTTC.